These 27 T cell receptor beta chains share one sample of origin, sequenced in a study of beta chain features in type 1 diabetes. Reverse transcription of all isolated RNA meant that expressed TCRB transcripts were sequenced. Measured with immunoSEQ multiplex PCR; TCRdb has only the in-frame clones, and not every one. Of a few hundred thousand clones listed, 12% to 15% are singletons. Sequencing was performed on central memory CD4+ T cells from blood. Receptor source: a man aged 25-40 years in good health.

This chain uses TRBV6-1 with TRBJ1-3; D possibly corresponds to TRBD1 (5 bases). The CDR3 is 14 residues long. Per the germline V gene, CDR1 is MNHNS and CDR2 is SASEGT. V was clipped by 4 bases and J by 8 bases, with 15 bases between them. This CDR3 is CASSGGHGEDTIYF. The CDR3, as DNA: TGTGCCAGCAGTGGAGGACATGGGGAGGACACCATATATTTT.

This clone was seen a handful of times. This specimen includes other DNA sequences encoding the same CDR3. This chain joins TRBV7-3 and TRBJ1-4; the match to TRBD1 covers 8 bases. Germline loops: CDR1 SGHTA, CDR2 FQGTGA. The CDR3 has 14 amino acids. The V and J ends lost 2 bases and 5 bases, in that order; junction bases with no gene match: 1. The CDR3, as DNA: TGTGCCAGCAGCTTAGACAGGGGAAATGAAAAACTGTTTTTT. It codes for CASSLDRGNEKLFF.

There are a few counts of this clone. The rearrangement joins TRBV29-1 to TRBJ1-5; the match to TRBD1 covers 9 bases. With 4 bases clipped from V and 7 bases from J, the junction kept 8 bases outside the gene matches. CDR1 is SQVTM, CDR2 ANQGSEA, per germline. CDR3 length: 14 amino acids. The CDR3 loop reads CSVAVGTGTQPQHF. CDR3 sequence (DNA): TGCAGCGTTGCTGTGGGGACAGGGACGCAGCCCCAGCATTTT.

A few counts support this clone. The chain combines TRBV5-1 with TRBJ1-5; no clear D. V dropped 0 bases and J dropped 7 bases, with 8 bases sitting between them. This CDR3 has 13 amino acids. CDR1 is SGHRS and CDR2 is YFSETQ in the germline V gene. CDR3 sequence (DNA): TGCGCCAGCAGCTTGGTAGTGGGCCAGCCCCAGCATTTT. It translates to CASSLVVGQPQHF.

There are a few counts of this clone. The rearrangement joins TRBV7-2 to TRBJ2-1; perhaps TRBD1 as D (6 bases). The CDR3 contains 14 residues. The germline gives CDR1 SGHTA, CDR2 FQGNSA. V was cut by 7 bases and J by 1 base, with 11 bases left in between. As DNA, the CDR3 is TGTGCCAGCAAGGGGGTAGTTTCCTACAATGAGCAGTTCTTC. Translated: CASKGVVSYNEQFF.

This clone came up a few times. This chain links TRBV4-1 with TRBJ2-7; D gene unclear. Looked up from germline, CDR1 is MGHRA and CDR2 is YSYEKL. The CDR3 covers 15 residues. The V gene lost 0 bases and the J gene lost 2 bases, with 11 bases spanning the gap. The CDR3 here is CASSQDLSETYEQYF. For the CDR3, the DNA is TGCGCCAGCAGCCAAGATCTCAGCGAAACCTACGAGCAGTACTTC.

This clone came up a few times. This chain joins TRBV4-3 and TRBJ2-5, with TRBD1 as a possible D gene (7 bases). V shed 3 bases and J shed 4 bases, with 21 bases lying between them. The length of the CDR3 is 17 residues. Germline V CDR1 and CDR2: LGHNA, YSLEER. CDR3: CASSHTVQGGGGETQYF. The CDR3 coding sequence is TGCGCCAGCAGCCACACTGTTCAGGGGGGCGGAGGAGAGACCCAGTACTTC.

This chain joins TRBV7-2 and TRBJ2-3; D is unresolved. This CDR3 is built from 12 residues. Looked up from germline, CDR1 is SGHTA and CDR2 is FQGNSA. Trimming removed 5 bases at V and 0 bases at J, with 3 bases between. DNA for the CDR3: TGTGCCAGCAGCGTCAGCACAGATACGCAGTATTTT. Translated: CASSVSTDTQYF.

This clone was seen more than once but under ten times. This rearrangement joins TRBV9 to TRBJ2-5; 7 nucleotides agree with TRBD1. Trimming removed 3 bases from V and 5 bases from J; junction bases left unmatched: 13. The CDR3 contains 16 residues. Germline V gene lookup returns CDR1 SGDLS and CDR2 YYNGEE. CDR3 loop: CASSGIGTALWETQYF. DNA for the CDR3: TGTGCCAGCAGCGGGATCGGGACAGCCCTCTGGGAGACCCAGTACTTC.

The genes are TRBV7-8 and TRBJ2-3; a possible D gene is TRBD2 (7 bases). With 2 bases removed from V and 3 bases from J, the gap between germline ends came to 9 bases. CDR1 SGHVS and CDR2 FQNEAQ come from the germline V gene. This CDR3 contains 14 residues. CDR3 in amino acids: CASSLRGGTDTQYF. CDR3 coding DNA: TGTGCCAGCAGCTTAAGGGGGGGAACAGATACGCAGTATTTT.

The chain combines TRBV10-3 with TRBJ2-1, with D unclear. Per germline, CDR1 ENHRY and CDR2 SYGVKD. V lost 3 bases to trimming and J lost 0 bases, with 15 bases between them. The CDR3 covers 17 residues. The CDR3 protein is CAISDSRRRSSYNEQFF. CDR3 DNA sequence: TGTGCCATCAGTGATAGTAGAAGGCGGAGCTCCTACAATGAGCAGTTCTTC.

This clone was seen a few times. This sequence joins TRBV9 and TRBJ2-1; D perhaps matches TRBD2 (5 bases). CDR1 is SGDLS, CDR2 YYNGEE, per germline. CDR3 length: 15 amino acids. Trimming cost V 0 bases and J 0 bases, with 7 bases left between them. Here the CDR3 DNA reads TGTGCCAGCAGCGTAGATGAGGGCTCCTACAATGAGCAGTTCTTC. As protein: CASSVDEGSYNEQFF.

This clone was counted only a few times. This sequence joins TRBV5-1 and TRBJ2-1; 7 positions agree with TRBD1. V lost 2 bases and J lost 9; bases outside the gene matches: 17. CDR1 and CDR2 from the germline V gene are SGHRS and YFSETQ. The CDR3 spans 17 residues. The CDR3 coding sequence is TGCGCCAGCAGCTTCTTGGACGGGACAGAGAGGTACGGTGAGCAGTTCTTC. This encodes CASSFLDGTERYGEQFF. The full variable domain, with the rest looked up from reference TRBV5-1 and TRBJ2-1, is KAGVTQTPRYLIKTRGQQVTLSCSPISGHRSVSWYQQTPGQGLQFLFEYFSETQRNKGNFPGRFSGRQFSNSRSEMNVSTLELGDSALYLCASSFLDGTERYGEQFFGPGTRLTVL.

This clone was seen repeatedly, ten times or more. Distinct nucleotide sequences in the sample also encode this CDR3. This chain joins TRBV9 and TRBJ1-4; maybe TRBD1 (5 bases). The V end lost 4 bases, the J end lost 5 bases, and 15 bases lay between the germline ends. The CDR3 length is 15 residues. Germline V gives CDR1 SGDLS, CDR2 YYNGEE. Here the CDR3 DNA reads TGTGCCAGCAGCCCCTCGGGGGGAGCCAATGAAAAACTGTTTTTT. Its protein product is CASSPSGGANEKLFF.

V and J are TRBV4-3 and TRBJ1-2, with TRBD1 as a possible D gene (6 bases). The CDR3 extends over 14 amino acids. The germline V gene encodes CDR1 LGHNA and CDR2 YSLEER. V lost 4 bases, J lost 6 bases, and 15 bases lay in between. In DNA form, the CDR3 reads TGCGCCAGCAGCCTATTCCACAGGGCCGATGGCTACACCTTC. Its protein is CASSLFHRADGYTF.

This chain links TRBV7-9 with TRBJ2-1, with D perhaps TRBD2 (5 bases). This CDR3 contains 12 residues. Germline assignment: CDR1 SEHNR and CDR2 FQNEAQ (reference sequence). The V end lost 6 bases, the J end lost 6 bases, and 9 bases lay between the germline ends. CDR3 coding DNA: TGTGCCAGCAGTCCTAGCCGCAATGAGCAGTTCTTC. As protein: CASSPSRNEQFF.

The chain employs TRBV6-1 and TRBJ1-3, with a weak D call TRBD1 (5 bases). There are 15 residues in the CDR3. V was pared by 4 bases and J by 0 bases, with 10 bases between. Germline V gene data show CDR1 as MNHNS and CDR2 as SASEGT. The DNA for the CDR3 is TGTGCCAGCAGTGCGGGGGGGGGCTCTGGAAACACCATATATTTT. Translating gives CASSAGGGSGNTIYF.

This clone has just a few counts. The chain has TRBV5-1 and TRBJ1-1; 8 bases agree with TRBD1. Germline-derived CDR1 and CDR2 are SGHRS and YFSETQ. CDR3 length: 16 residues. V lost 3 bases, J lost 6 bases, and 13 bases stayed unmatched. CDR3 sequence: CASSSRPSDRGSEAFF. CDR3 bases: TGCGCCAGCAGCTCCCGACCATCCGACAGGGGCTCTGAAGCTTTCTTT.

The chain uses TRBV4-3 and TRBJ2-1; maybe TRBD2 (6 bases). Trimming shortened V by 0 bases and J by 0 bases, and 12 bases separated the two germline ends. Germline V gene lookup returns CDR1 LGHNA and CDR2 YSLEER. The CDR3 runs 17 residues. The CDR3 sequence is CASSQDMRGHSYNEQFF. The CDR3 bases are TGCGCCAGCAGCCAAGATATGCGGGGCCACTCCTACAATGAGCAGTTCTTC.

This clone has ten or more counts. This chain connects TRBV5-4 to TRBJ2-1; 11 positions agree with TRBD2. Per the germline V gene, CDR1 is SGHNT and CDR2 is YYREEE (reference sequence). This CDR3 has 19 amino acids. V lost 1 base, J lost 4 bases, and 13 bases stayed unmatched. For the CDR3, the DNA is TGTGCCAGCAGCTTGATGCTAGCGGGAGGTCTAGGGGTTTACAATGAGCAGTTCTTC. Translating it yields CASSLMLAGGLGVYNEQFF.

CDR3 sequence (DNA): TGTGCCAGCAGCTTACGGGTCCTGGGTATCGATGAGCAGTTCTTC. It codes for CASSLRVLGIDEQFF. The V gene is TRBV11-3, the J gene TRBJ2-1; D uncertain. V was trimmed by 2 bases and J by 8 bases, leaving 16 bases between them. Germline assignment: CDR1 SGHNT and CDR2 YENEEA. The length of the CDR3 is 15 residues. Complete variable domain (other parts from reference TRBV11-3 and TRBJ2-1): EAGVVQSPRYKIIEKKQPVAFWCNPISGHNTLYWYLQNLGQGPELLIRYENEEAVDDSQLPKDRFSAERLKGVDSTLKIQPAELGDSAVYLCASSLRVLGIDEQFFGPGTRLTVL.

The chain combines TRBV11-2 with TRBJ2-3; tentatively, D is TRBD2 (6 bases). Between the trimmed V and J ends, which lost 0 bases and 6 bases, there was a span of 13 bases. The germline gives CDR1 SGHAT, CDR2 FQNNGV. The CDR3 is made up of 15 amino acids. The CDR3 region has the DNA TGTGCCAGCAGCTTAGAAGGGACGGGGAGGGATACGCAGTATTTT. This gives the protein CASSLEGTGRDTQYF.

A note on this clone: The sample carries other DNA sequences with the same CDR3. This chain uses TRBV7-9 with TRBJ2-1; TRBD1 agrees at 7 bases. Trimming at V came to 5 bases and at J to 4 bases, leaving 2 bases not matched to a gene. The CDR3 is 13 residues long. Germline V gene data show CDR1 as SEHNR and CDR2 as FQNEAQ (reference sequence). CDR3 protein: CASSLGQYNEQFF. As DNA, the CDR3 is TGTGCCAGCAGCCTGGGACAGTACAATGAGCAGTTCTTC.

This clone came up a few times. V is TRBV5-6 and J is TRBJ2-2; the D is unclear. Trimming took off 2 bases at V and 3 bases at J, with 5 bases between the two ends. The germline V gene encodes CDR1 SGHDT and CDR2 YYEEEE. The CDR3 runs to 13 residues. The CDR3 loop is CASSLVDTGELFF. For the CDR3, the DNA is TGTGCCAGCAGCTTAGTGGACACCGGGGAGCTGTTTTTT.

V gene TRBV18 combines with J gene TRBJ2-1; 10 nucleotides match TRBD2. Germline V CDR1 and CDR2: KGHSH, LQKENI. Trimming removed 0 bases from V and 7 bases from J; junction bases left unmatched: 3. This CDR3 region has 15 residues. CDR3: CASSPPLAGVNEQFF. The CDR3 DNA reads TGTGCCAGCTCACCACCTCTAGCGGGGGTGAATGAGCAGTTCTTC. Combining the CDR3 with reference TRBV18 and TRBJ2-1 gives the whole variable domain NAGVMQNPRHLVRRRGQEARLRCSPMKGHSHVYWYRQLPEEGLKFMVYLQKENIIDESGMPKERFSAEFPKEGPSILRIQQVVRGDSAAYFCASSPPLAGVNEQFFGPGTRLTVL.

This chain links TRBV27 with TRBJ1-1, with D perhaps matching TRBD1 (6 bases). CDR1 is MNHEY and CDR2 is SMNVEV in the germline V gene (reference sequence). The CDR3 runs 17 residues. With 0 bases removed from V and 3 bases from J, the gap between germline ends came to 17 bases. CDR3 nucleotide sequence: TGTGCCAGCAGTTTATCCGGCCCGGGTAGGGGGTACACTGAAGCTTTCTTT. This gives the protein CASSLSGPGRGYTEAFF.

The chain couples TRBV7-8 to TRBJ2-7, with TRBD2 matching 7 bases. The V gene end was trimmed by 3 bases and the J gene end by 1 base; junction bases not matched to a gene: 3. Germline V gene sequence: CDR1 SGHVS, CDR2 FQNEAQ. The CDR3 has 14 amino acids. The CDR3, as DNA: TGTGCCAGCAGCTTGAGGGAGGGGTCCTACGAGCAGTACTTC. Its protein product is CASSLREGSYEQYF.